Listed below are T cell receptor beta chains from one sample, sequenced in a study of TIL therapy for anti-PD-1-resistant metastatic lung cancer. Only in-frame clones appear in the TCRdb table, and some are missing; sequencing was by immunoSEQ multiplex PCR. The sample carries 45,000 to 60,000 clones, 70% to 85% recorded once. The material sequenced was blood, taken at baseline. These receptors all stem from a woman between 30 and 80 years old with non-small cell lung cancer. Both conserved end residues are part of each CDR3. A D gene is named only where the DNA matches it firmly. Expanded clones are given a class, and other clones once, few, many or no size at all.

J gene: TRBJ2-1
D gene: TRBD2
V gene: TRBV10-1
clone size: -
CDR3 DNA: TGCGCCAGCAGTCGAAGCGGGAATGGTGAGCAGTTCTTC
CDR3 protein: CASSRSGNGEQFF

J gene: TRBJ2-1
D gene: TRBD2
V gene: TRBV29-1
clone size: -
CDR3 DNA: TGCAGCGTTGTCTCTAGCGGGATCGGAGAGCAGTTCTTC
CDR3 protein: CSVVSSGIGEQFF

J gene: TRBJ2-5
D gene: TRBD2
V gene: TRBV2
clone size: -
CDR3 DNA: TGTGCCAGCAGTGAACAGGGGCACCCGACTAGCGGACAAGAGACCCAGTACTTC
CDR3 protein: CASSEQGHPTSGQETQYF

J gene: TRBJ2-1
D gene: TRBD2
V gene: TRBV19
clone size: -
CDR3 DNA: TGTGCCAGTAGTATCTCCGGGACTAGCGGGAGGGCTGAGCAGTTCTTC
CDR3 protein: CASSISGTSGRAEQFF

J gene: TRBJ2-7
D gene: TRBD1
V gene: TRBV14
clone size: -
CDR3 DNA: TGTGCCAGCAGCCACTACGGAGGGACAGGGGGAATCTACGAGCAGTACTTC
CDR3 protein: CASSHYGGTGGIYEQYF

J gene: TRBJ2-7
D gene: TRBD2
V gene: TRBV28
clone size: -
CDR3 DNA: TGTGCCAGCAAGACGGGAGGTGACTACGAGCAGTACTTC
CDR3 protein: CASKTGGDYEQYF

J gene: TRBJ1-1
D gene: TRBD1
V gene: TRBV28
clone size: -
CDR3 DNA: TGTGCCAGCAGCTCCGGAGGGGGCTTTGAAATCGGTGAAGCTTTCTTT
CDR3 protein: CASSSGGGFEIGEAFF

J gene: TRBJ2-7
D gene: -
V gene: TRBV27
clone size: -
CDR3 DNA: TGTGCCAGCAGTTTTAGGGCATCCTACGAGCAGTACTTC
CDR3 protein: CASSFRASYEQYF

J gene: TRBJ2-7
D gene: -
V gene: TRBV2
clone size: -
CDR3 DNA: TGTGCCAGCAGTGAACAGCGGGTCTCCTACGAGCAGTACTTC
CDR3 protein: CASSEQRVSYEQYF

J gene: TRBJ1-2
D gene: TRBD1
V gene: TRBV6-6
clone size: -
CDR3 DNA: TGTGCCAGCAGTTTGGGGGCGACAGGGCGGGGCTACACCTTC
CDR3 protein: CASSLGATGRGYTF

J gene: TRBJ1-5
D gene: -
V gene: TRBV4-1
clone size: -
CDR3 DNA: TGCGCCAGCAACCTTCACACGGGCAATCAGCCCCAGCATTTT
CDR3 protein: CASNLHTGNQPQHF

J gene: TRBJ2-7
D gene: -
V gene: TRBV2
clone size: -
CDR3 DNA: TGTGCCAGCAGTTTGGGGGACGGACACTCCTACGAGCAGCACTTC
CDR3 protein: CASSLGDGHSYEQHF

J gene: TRBJ2-5
D gene: TRBD1
V gene: TRBV29-1
clone size: -
CDR3 DNA: TGCAGCGTGGATGGACAGGGAGGAGAGACCCAGTACTTC
CDR3 protein: CSVDGQGGETQYF

J gene: TRBJ2-6
D gene: -
V gene: TRBV9
clone size: -
CDR3 DNA: TGTGCCAGCCGACAGGACTCTGGGGCCAACGTCCTGACTTTC
CDR3 protein: CASRQDSGANVLTF

J gene: TRBJ1-4
D gene: TRBD1
V gene: TRBV5-1
clone size: -
CDR3 DNA: TGCGCCAGCAGCACAAGGGGGCTGGGTGAAAAACTGTTTTTT
CDR3 protein: CASSTRGLGEKLFF

J gene: TRBJ2-1
D gene: TRBD2
V gene: TRBV9
clone size: -
CDR3 DNA: TGTGCCAGCAGCGTTGGACTAGCGGCTAAATACAATGAGCAGTTCTTC
CDR3 protein: CASSVGLAAKYNEQFF

J gene: TRBJ2-5
D gene: -
V gene: TRBV30
clone size: -
CDR3 DNA: TGTGCCTGGGGGAGAGGGAGGGAGACCCAGTACTTC
CDR3 protein: CAWGRGRETQYF

J gene: TRBJ1-2
D gene: -
V gene: TRBV30
clone size: few
CDR3 DNA: TGTGCCTCTTTCGCGGGTTTAGAGGGCTACACCTTC
CDR3 protein: CASFAGLEGYTF

J gene: TRBJ2-1
D gene: TRBD1
V gene: TRBV5-1
clone size: -
CDR3 DNA: TGCGCCAGCAGCTCAGGGGGTGGGGTCGGTGAGCAGTTCTTC
CDR3 protein: CASSSGGGVGEQFF

J gene: TRBJ2-1
D gene: -
V gene: TRBV5-4
clone size: -
CDR3 DNA: TGTGCCAGCAGCCGAGAGGCTAGCTCCTACAATGAGCAGTTCTTC
CDR3 protein: CASSREASSYNEQFF

J gene: TRBJ1-1
D gene: -
V gene: TRBV6-5
clone size: once
CDR3 DNA: TGTGCCAGCAGTTTTTTAAAGGGGAACACTGAAGCTTTCTTT
CDR3 protein: CASSFLKGNTEAFF

J gene: TRBJ2-3
D gene: -
V gene: TRBV5-1
clone size: -
CDR3 DNA: TGCGCCAGCAGCTACTTCGGGGCGAATCTGGCAGATACGCAGTATTTT
CDR3 protein: CASSYFGANLADTQYF

J gene: TRBJ2-7
D gene: -
V gene: TRBV6-5
clone size: -
CDR3 DNA: TGTGCCAGCAGGCTACAAACGTCCTACGAGCAGTACTTC
CDR3 protein: CASRLQTSYEQYF

J gene: TRBJ2-4
D gene: TRBD1
V gene: TRBV5-6
clone size: few
CDR3 DNA: TGTGCCAGCAGCCCGGGACAGGGAGGCGACATTCAGTACTTC
CDR3 protein: CASSPGQGGDIQYF

J gene: TRBJ1-1
D gene: -
V gene: TRBV18
clone size: -
CDR3 DNA: TGTGCCAGCTCACCAGGTCAGGGTTTGAACACTGAAGCTTTCTTT
CDR3 protein: CASSPGQGLNTEAFF

J gene: TRBJ1-5
D gene: -
V gene: TRBV28
clone size: -
CDR3 DNA: TGTGCCAGCAGTTTAAGCGACAGGCCAAGATGGCCCCAGCATTTT
CDR3 protein: CASSLSDRPRWPQHF

J gene: TRBJ1-1
D gene: TRBD1
V gene: TRBV10-2
clone size: -
CDR3 DNA: TGCGCCAGCAGTGGCGGGACAGGGGGAATAAGGGAAGCTTTCTTT
CDR3 protein: CASSGGTGGIREAFF

J gene: TRBJ1-1
D gene: -
V gene: TRBV11-2
clone size: -
CDR3 DNA: TGTGCCAGCAGCATCCGGACAGCGAACACTGAAGCTTTCTTT
CDR3 protein: CASSIRTANTEAFF

J gene: TRBJ1-5
D gene: TRBD1
V gene: TRBV11-2
clone size: -
CDR3 DNA: TGTGCCAGCAGCTTAGACGTTGAGAGACAGGGGGTTCAGCCCCAGCATTTT
CDR3 protein: CASSLDVERQGVQPQHF

J gene: TRBJ1-4
D gene: TRBD1
V gene: TRBV7-6
clone size: -
CDR3 DNA: TGTGCCAGCAGACAGGGGGTTGGAGTTGAAAAACTGTTTTTT
CDR3 protein: CASRQGVGVEKLFF

J gene: TRBJ2-3
D gene: -
V gene: TRBV7-2
clone size: -
CDR3 DNA: TGTGCCAGCAGCTTAGCGATCACAGATACGCAGTATTTT
CDR3 protein: CASSLAITDTQYF

J gene: TRBJ2-6
D gene: TRBD1
V gene: TRBV28
clone size: -
CDR3 DNA: TGTGCCAGCAGTCGACAGGGGGCGCATGGGGCCAACGTCCTGACTTTC
CDR3 protein: CASSRQGAHGANVLTF

J gene: TRBJ1-1
D gene: TRBD1
V gene: TRBV7-2
clone size: -
CDR3 DNA: TGTGCCAGCAGCTCCCGGACAGGGAGTATCACTGAAGCTTTCTTT
CDR3 protein: CASSSRTGSITEAFF

J gene: TRBJ1-2
D gene: -
V gene: TRBV10-3
clone size: -
CDR3 DNA: TGTGCCATCAGTGACGGATCCTCCTATGGCTACACCTTC
CDR3 protein: CAISDGSSYGYTF

J gene: TRBJ2-7
D gene: TRBD2
V gene: TRBV2
clone size: -
CDR3 DNA: TGTGCCAGCAGGGCAGGACTAGCGGGAGCCATATACGAGCAGTACTTC
CDR3 protein: CASRAGLAGAIYEQYF

J gene: TRBJ2-3
D gene: -
V gene: TRBV5-1
clone size: -
CDR3 DNA: TGCGCCAGCAGCTTGGCCGGGTCCGCAGATACGCAGTATTTT
CDR3 protein: CASSLAGSADTQYF

J gene: TRBJ1-5
D gene: -
V gene: TRBV7-9
clone size: few
CDR3 DNA: TGTGCCAGCAGCTTAGACAGGAATCAGCCCCAGCATTTT
CDR3 protein: CASSLDRNQPQHF

J gene: TRBJ2-1
D gene: -
V gene: TRBV6-1
clone size: -
CDR3 DNA: TGTGCCAGCAGTGAACTAGCAGCCTTCAATGAGCAGTTCTTC
CDR3 protein: CASSELAAFNEQFF

J gene: TRBJ1-1
D gene: -
V gene: TRBV5-1
clone size: -
CDR3 DNA: TGCGCCAGCAGCTTGGGTGGCAGAATGAACACTGAAGCTTTCTTT
CDR3 protein: CASSLGGRMNTEAFF

J gene: TRBJ2-7
D gene: TRBD1
V gene: TRBV27
clone size: -
CDR3 DNA: TGTGCCAGCAGTTTATTGGGACAGGGTTCCCACGAGCAGTACTTC
CDR3 protein: CASSLLGQGSHEQYF